This TCR beta chain was identified during a study of T cells after yellow fever vaccination (dated by TCRdb to between 2018 and 2021). In the study overall: Libraries from fractions with low cell numbers were prepared with the SMART-Seq v4 Ultra Low Input RNA kit. To track T-cell clones before and after primary and booster YFV17D yellow fever vaccination, bulk TCR alpha and beta repertoires were sequenced longitudinally. Two healthy male donors, one aged 18 to 29 and one aged 30 to 40 years, were included in the cohort. Blood was drawn at multiple timepoints before and after primary and secondary immunization, with bulk PBMC replicates and cell subsets isolated.

The full study reports these points: Only a couple of donors were included in the study, so the extent to which the findings can be generalized is limited. Compared with the primary T-cell response, the secondary T-cell response was faster but weaker, reaching its peak on day 5 rather than on day 15. FACS-sorted repertoires could contain abundant contaminating clonotypes from the bulk population, so computational filtering was required. A small fraction of clonotypes showed up in both the CD4 and CD8 compartments, probably as a result of convergent recombination. After the booster, most of the clones that had expanded following primary vaccination were detected again (96% of CD4 and roughly 90% of CD8), which suggests that memory was broadly maintained.

The CDR3 contains 15 residues, cysteine and phenylalanine counted. Of all the DNA, just the CDR3 is kept, 45 bases in frame from base 1. V ends up 6 bases short and J 4 bases short, with an unmatched junction base count of 9. CDR1 MNHEY and CDR2 SMNVEV were looked up in the germline V gene (reference sequence). This clonotype has a count of ten or more. The clone's antigen remains unknown. Per-nucleotide qualities are absent, and no much larger clonotype sits a single base away. These reads were obtained on an Illumina NovaSeq 6000. Synthesis of TCR cDNA relied on 5'RACE template switching, a step that introduced a universal primer site along with unique molecular identifiers. Priming of cDNA synthesis was performed from both the TCR alpha and TCR beta constant segments. Libraries were amplified in two PCR steps, with sample barcodes and sequencing adapters added in the second step. Libraries were sequenced on Illumina HiSeq 2500 (2x100 bp) or NovaSeq (2x150 bp). On the study's bioinformatics: MIGEC handled demultiplexing of reads and collapsing into UMI consensus sequences, while MiXCR performed V(D)J alignment. Vaccine-responding clonotypes were identified with edgeR using replicate PBMC samples, with FDR below 0.01 and a log2 fold change above 5 up to day 15 being required. Bulk clonotypes were assigned CD4 or CD8 identity according to which sequenced CD4 or CD8 repertoire held them at higher abundance. TCRdb trimmed the raw reads at Q25, called clones with MiXCR and kept productive beta chains. Each CDR3 protein appears once, grouped with its most common genes and DNA. These V and J calls rely on TCRdb rather than the paper's analysis. Within this sample are 250,000 or so distinct CDR3 sequences, with roughly 4% of them counted one time only. The ten largest clones capture about 20% of the sample.

The treatment or condition label for this specimen denotes: live attenuated yellow fever vaccine strain. At every blood-draw timepoint, two biological replicates of bulk PBMCs were collected. PBMCs were isolated from peripheral blood using a standard Ficoll-Paque protocol. TriZol was used to extract RNA from bulk PBMCs, from CD4 and CD8 fractions, and from dextramer-positive and dextramer-negative fractions. The sequence joins TRBV27 to TRBJ2-1; 7 bases in between match TRBD1. The sequence came from a man between 18 and 29 years old who received the YFV17D yellow fever vaccine. The sequences come from PBMCs, collected 15 days after the yellow fever booster vaccination. This receptor has the CDR3 CASRSRQGLYNEQFF. The DNA reads TGTGCCAGCAGGTCTAGACAGGGTCTTTACAATGAGCAGTTCTTC.